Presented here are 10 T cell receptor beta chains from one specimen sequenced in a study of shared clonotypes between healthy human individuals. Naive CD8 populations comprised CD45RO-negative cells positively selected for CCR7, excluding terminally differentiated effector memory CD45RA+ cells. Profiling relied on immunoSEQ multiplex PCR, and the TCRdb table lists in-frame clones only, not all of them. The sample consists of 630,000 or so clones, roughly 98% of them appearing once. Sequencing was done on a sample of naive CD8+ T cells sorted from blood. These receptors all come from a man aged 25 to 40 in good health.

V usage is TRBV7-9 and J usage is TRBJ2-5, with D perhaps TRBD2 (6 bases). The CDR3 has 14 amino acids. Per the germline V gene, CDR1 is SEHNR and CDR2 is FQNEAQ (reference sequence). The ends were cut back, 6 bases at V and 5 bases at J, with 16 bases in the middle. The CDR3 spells CASRHGGAQETQYF. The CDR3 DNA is TGTGCCAGCAGGCACGGAGGGGCACAGGAGACCCAGTACTTC. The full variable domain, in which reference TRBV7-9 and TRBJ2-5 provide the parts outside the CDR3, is DTGVSQNPRHKITKRGQNVTFRCDPISEHNRLYWYRQTLGQGPEFLTYFQNEAQLEKSRLLSDRFSAERPKGSFSTLEIQRTEQGDSAMYLCASRHGGAQETQYFGPGTRLLVL.

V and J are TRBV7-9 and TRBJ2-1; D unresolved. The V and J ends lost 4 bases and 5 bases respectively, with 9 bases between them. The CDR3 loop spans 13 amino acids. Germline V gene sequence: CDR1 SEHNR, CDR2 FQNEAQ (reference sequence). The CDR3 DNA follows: TGTGCCAGCAGCTCCCCAGTTCACAATGAGCAGTTCTTC. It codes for CASSSPVHNEQFF.

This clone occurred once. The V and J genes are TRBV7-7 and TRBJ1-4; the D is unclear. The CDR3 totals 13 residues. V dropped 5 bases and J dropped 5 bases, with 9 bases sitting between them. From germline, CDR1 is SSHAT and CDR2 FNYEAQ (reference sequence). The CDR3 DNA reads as TGTGCCAGCAGCCCCTCCGTCAATGAAAAACTGTTTTTT. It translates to CASSPSVNEKLFF.

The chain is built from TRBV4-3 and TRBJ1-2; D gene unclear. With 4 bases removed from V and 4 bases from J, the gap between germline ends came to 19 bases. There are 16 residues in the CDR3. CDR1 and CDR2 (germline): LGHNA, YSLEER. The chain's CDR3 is CASSPSLENSIYGYTF. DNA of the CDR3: TGCGCCAGCAGCCCTTCTTTAGAGAACAGCATCTATGGCTACACCTTC.

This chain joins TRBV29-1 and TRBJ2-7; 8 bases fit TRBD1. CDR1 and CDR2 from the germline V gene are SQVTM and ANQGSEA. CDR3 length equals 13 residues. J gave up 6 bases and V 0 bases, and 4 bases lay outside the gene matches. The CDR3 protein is CSVEEDRDGEQYF. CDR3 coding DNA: TGCAGCGTTGAAGAGGACAGGGATGGCGAGCAGTACTTC.

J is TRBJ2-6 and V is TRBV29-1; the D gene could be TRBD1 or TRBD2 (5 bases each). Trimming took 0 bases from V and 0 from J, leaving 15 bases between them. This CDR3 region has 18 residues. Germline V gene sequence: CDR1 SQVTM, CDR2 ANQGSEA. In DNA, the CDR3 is TGCAGCGTTGAAGAGTGGGGACCGAAGAGCTCTGGGGCCAACGTCCTGACTTTC. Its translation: CSVEEWGPKSSGANVLTF.

CDR3 sequence: CASSPRLAYGDTQYF. The DNA for the CDR3 is TGTGCCAGCTCACCACGTCTAGCGTACGGAGATACGCAGTATTTT. The J gene is TRBJ2-3, the V gene TRBV18, with a weak D call TRBD2 (6 bases). Germline V gene sequence: CDR1 KGHSH, CDR2 LQKENI. The CDR3 contains 15 residues. V shed 1 base and J shed 5 bases, with 13 bases lying between them. Looking up the rest from reference TRBV18 and TRBJ2-3 gives the full variable domain: NAGVMQNPRHLVRRRGQEARLRCSPMKGHSHVYWYRQLPEEGLKFMVYLQKENIIDESGMPKERFSAEFPKEGPSILRIQQVVRGDSAAYFCASSPRLAYGDTQYFGPGTRLTVL.

CDR3 residues: CASSVFPYLDRVGASGSYEQFF. In DNA, the CDR3 is TGTGCCAGCAGCGTGTTCCCGTACTTGGACCGGGTTGGGGCTAGCGGGAGTTATGAGCAGTTCTTC. V usage is TRBV9 and J usage is TRBJ2-1; 10 bases fit TRBD2. This CDR3 is built from 22 residues. The ends lost 2 bases at V and 8 bases at J; junction bases unmatched: 28. CDR1 is SGDLS and CDR2 is YYNGEE in the germline V gene.

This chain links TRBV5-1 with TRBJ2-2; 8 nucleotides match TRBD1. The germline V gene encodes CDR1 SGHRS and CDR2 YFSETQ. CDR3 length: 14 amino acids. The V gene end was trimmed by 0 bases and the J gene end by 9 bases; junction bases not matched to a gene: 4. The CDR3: CASSLAGGERELFF. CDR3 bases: TGCGCCAGCAGCTTGGCAGGGGGCGAGAGGGAGCTGTTTTTT.

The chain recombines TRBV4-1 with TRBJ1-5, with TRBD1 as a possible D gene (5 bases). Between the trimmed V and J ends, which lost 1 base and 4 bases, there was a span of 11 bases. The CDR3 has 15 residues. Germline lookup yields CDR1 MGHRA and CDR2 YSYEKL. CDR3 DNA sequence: TGCGCCAGCAGCCAAGTAATTGGGGGGAATCAGCCCCAGCATTTT. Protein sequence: CASSQVIGGNQPQHF.